This T cell receptor (beta chain) emerged from a study of CD8+ T cells in alopecia areata. The wider study: Twice a day, 5 to 10 mg of oral tofacitinib was administered to treated patients. Regarding the study as a whole: Normal scalp had lower clonality than lesional scalp, with alopecia totalis/universalis lesions showing this most strongly.

As the sequencing template, cDNA was produced by extracting RNA and reverse transcribing it. The method was immunoSEQ multiplex PCR; TCRdb's version includes in-frame clones alone and lacks a portion of them. The sample includes about 150,000 clones, around 58% of them seen just once. Ten or more counts support this clone. Its antigen is as yet unknown. Between the trimmed V and J ends, which lost 5 bases and 2 bases, there was a span of 9 bases. The CDR3 covers 13 residues. Per the germline V gene, CDR1 is SNHLY and CDR2 is FYNNEI. The sample here was CD4+ T cells sorted from blood, taken at week 0. The source of this sequence is a human donor with alopecia areata. The chain links TRBV2 to TRBJ2-5; the D is unclear. This CDR3 reads CASSLRLQETQYF. The CDR3, as DNA: TGTGCCAGCAGTTTGCGGTTACAAGAGACCCAGTACTTC. The full variable domain, its missing parts supplied by reference TRBV2 and TRBJ2-5, is EPEVTQTPSHQVTQMGQEVILRCVPISNHLYFYWYRQILGQKVEFLVSFYNNEISEKSEIFDDQFSVERPDGSNFTLKIRSTKLEDSAMYFCASSLRLQETQYFGPGTRLLVL.